The 17 T cell receptor beta chains reported below all come from one sample, sequenced in a study of molecular identifiers for immune sequencing clone quantification. Each CDR3 protein is one row after TCRdb ran MiXCR on the PCR reads. Among about 320,000 distinct CDR3 sequences listed, around 21% were seen once. The sequenced sample was naive CD8+ T cells from blood, with Jurkat cell RNA spiked in. Subset specified: FACS-sorted CD8+CD4-CCR7+CD45RA+ naive T cells. The origin of the receptors is a human donor in good health. Some libraries in this study had Jurkat cell RNA spiked in.

As to this clonotype: A much larger clone differs by one base, so this may be a read error. The V and J genes are TRBV13 and TRBJ2-5, with 12 positions matching TRBD2. The CDR3 extends over 16 amino acids. Germline assignment: CDR1 PRHDT and CDR2 FYEKMQ (reference sequence). CDR3 sequence (DNA): TGTGCCGGCAGCTTCAGGACTAGCGGGAACCAAGAGACCCAGTACTTC. Translated: CAGSFRTSGNQETQYF.

This clonotype was counted ten times or more. The chain combines TRBV25-1 with TRBJ2-7; D is uncertain. There are 12 residues in the CDR3. V was trimmed by 3 bases and J by 3 bases, leaving 6 bases between them. Germline V gene data show CDR1 as MGHDK and CDR2 as SYGVNS. The CDR3 region has the DNA TGTGCCAGCAGTGACACAGTCTACGAGCAGTACTTC. Translating gives CASSDTVYEQYF.

This clonotype occurred many times. V is TRBV5-1 and J is TRBJ2-3, with 11 bases aligning to TRBD2. CDR1 is SGHRS, CDR2 YFSETQ, per germline. The V gene end was trimmed by 2 bases and the J gene end by 2 bases; junction bases not matched to a gene: 7. The CDR3 loop spans 17 amino acids. The CDR3 DNA reads TGCGCCAGCAGCTTCCCCGGGACTAGCGGCACCACAGATACGCAGTATTTT. It encodes CASSFPGTSGTTDTQYF.

The V gene is TRBV4-3, the J gene TRBJ1-5; D is uncertain. CDR1 and CDR2 from the germline V gene are LGHNA and YSLEER. This CDR3 has 15 residues. Trimming stripped 0 bases from V and 0 bases from J, with 6 bases between. The CDR3: CASSQDRSSNQPQHF. CDR3 in DNA: TGCGCCAGCAGCCAAGATAGGAGTAGCAATCAGCCCCAGCATTTT.

This clonotype has at least ten counts. The chain links TRBV4-3 to TRBJ2-5, with TRBD1 as a possible D gene (5 bases). Trimming shortened V by 0 bases and J by 3 bases, and 11 bases separated the two germline ends. The CDR3 is made up of 15 amino acids. Germline V gene sequence: CDR1 LGHNA, CDR2 YSLEER. This CDR3 reads CASSQEVDRKETQYF. Written as DNA, the CDR3 is TGCGCCAGCAGCCAAGAAGTAGACAGAAAAGAGACCCAGTACTTC.

A few counts support this clonotype. J is TRBJ1-4 and V is TRBV7-6, with 7 bases identical to TRBD1. CDR1 and CDR2 from the germline V gene are SGHVS and FNYEAQ. The CDR3 has 15 residues. V shed 1 base and J 5 bases; nucleotides not matched to a gene: 4. CDR3 nucleotides: TGTGCCAGCAGCTTAGAAGGACAGGACAATGAAAAACTGTTTTTT. Protein: CASSLEGQDNEKLFF.

About this clonotype itself: This may arise from a read error, as a much more abundant clone is one base away. The chain is built from TRBV7-9 and TRBJ1-1; 7 nucleotides line up with TRBD1. Germline CDR1 and CDR2: SEHNR and FQNEAQ (reference sequence). CDR3 length: 12 residues. With 11 bases clipped from V and 0 bases from J, the junction kept 3 bases outside the gene matches. The CDR3 protein is CADRDLNTEAFF. In DNA form, the CDR3 reads TGTGCCGACAGGGATCTGAACACTGAAGCTTTCTTT.

Comments on this clonotype: A read error is possible here, since a much larger clone lies one base away. This chain connects TRBV5-6 to TRBJ2-5; 14 bases are shared with TRBD2. Germline lookup yields CDR1 SGHDT and CDR2 YYEEEE. V was pared by 3 bases and J by 4 bases, with 26 bases of the junction left unmatched. The CDR3 is 23 residues long. The CDR3 loop reads CASSSEPGLAGEGPKWRGETQYF. The DNA for the CDR3 is TGTGCCAGCAGCTCGGAACCGGGACTAGCGGGAGAGGGTCCGAAGTGGAGGGGAGAGACCCAGTACTTC. Using reference TRBV5-6 and TRBJ2-5 for the parts outside the CDR3, the full variable domain is DAGVTQSPTHLIKTRGQQVTLRCSPKSGHDTVSWYQQALGQGPQFIFQYYEEEERQRGNFPDRFSGHQFPNYSSELNVNALLLGDSALYLCASSSEPGLAGEGPKWRGETQYFGPGTRLLVL.

The chain couples TRBV27 to TRBJ2-5; a possible D gene is TRBD2 (6 bases). This CDR3 has 14 residues. The V and J ends lost 3 bases and 1 base respectively, with 9 bases between them. Germline V gene data show CDR1 as MNHEY and CDR2 as SMNVEV (reference sequence). The CDR3: CASSFGSGQETQYF. The DNA of the CDR3 is TGTGCCAGCAGTTTTGGTAGCGGCCAAGAGACCCAGTACTTC.

This clonotype was observed at least ten times. The J gene is TRBJ2-3, the V gene TRBV6-5; no clear D gene. The CDR3 runs 18 residues. Germline V lookup: CDR1 MNHEY, CDR2 SVGAGI. V was cut by 4 bases and J by 1 base, with 21 bases left in between. The CDR3 reads CASSSNQDPYVGTDTQYF. The CDR3 DNA reads as TGTGCCAGCAGTTCGAATCAGGATCCATACGTCGGCACAGATACGCAGTATTTT.

The sample holds many counts of this clonotype. The chain couples TRBV12-3 or TRBV12-4 to TRBJ2-3; no firm D call. The CDR3 consists of 15 residues. Between the trimmed V and J ends, which lost 1 base and 2 bases, there was a span of 10 bases. In DNA form, the CDR3 reads TGTGCCAGCAGTTTAGGCTACGCTTACACAGATACGCAGTATTTT. Translation: CASSLGYAYTDTQYF.

This clonotype was detected only a few times. V gene TRBV27 combines with J gene TRBJ2-3, with D perhaps assigned TRBD1 or TRBD2 (6 bases each). Germline loops: CDR1 MNHEY, CDR2 SMNVEV (reference sequence). Trimming left V 6 bases short and J 1 base short, with 14 bases between. The CDR3 runs to 15 residues. This CDR3 reads CASRKRGAGTDTQYF. CDR3 nucleotide sequence: TGTGCCAGCAGAAAAAGGGGGGCCGGCACAGATACGCAGTATTTT.

Ten or more counts support this clonotype. The chain employs TRBV7-9 and TRBJ2-2; 7 bases fit TRBD1. The CDR3 covers 15 residues. CDR1 and CDR2 from the germline V gene are SEHNR and FQNEAQ (reference sequence). The ends lost 5 bases at V and 3 bases at J; junction bases unmatched: 6. For the CDR3, the DNA is TGTGCCAGCAGCAATCGGACAGGATACACCGGGGAGCTGTTTTTT. Amino acids: CASSNRTGYTGELFF.

A word on this clonotype: A much larger clone differs from this one at a single base, so this may be a read error. The J gene is TRBJ2-3, the V gene TRBV9; the match to TRBD2 covers 14 bases. Germline CDR1 is SGDLS and CDR2 is YYNGEE. Trimming cost V 3 bases and J 4 bases; bases outside gene matches: 4. The CDR3 extends over 16 amino acids. The CDR3 region has the DNA TGTGCCAGCAGCGGACTAGCGGGAGGGCCGGCAGATACGCAGTATTTT. Translated, it gives CASSGLAGGPADTQYF. Full variable domain (rest looked up from reference TRBV9 and TRBJ2-3): DSGVTQTPKHLITATGQRVTLRCSPRSGDLSVYWYQQSLDQGLQFLIQYYNGEERAKGNILERFSAQQFPDLHSELNLSSLELGDSALYFCASSGLAGGPADTQYFGPGTRLTVL.

A word on this clonotype: A read error may be the cause here, since a much bigger clone is one base away. The gene calls are TRBV15 and TRBJ2-3; D call uncertain. The CDR3 sequence is 15 residues long. Germline CDR1 LNHNV, CDR2 YYDKDF (reference sequence). CDR3 region: CAASRGPSPTDTQYF. DNA for the CDR3: TGTGCCGCCAGTCGAGGCCCGTCCCCCACAGATACGCAGTATTTT.

This clonotype was recorded many times. The chain has TRBV20-1 and TRBJ2-7; 9 nucleotides match TRBD1. J was trimmed by 4 bases and V by 0 bases; bases with no gene match: 4. The CDR3 covers 14 residues. Germline-derived CDR1 and CDR2 are DFQATT and SNEGSKA (reference sequence). The CDR3 region is CSARDPDRGYEQYF. The CDR3 DNA follows: TGCAGTGCTAGAGATCCAGACAGGGGGTACGAGCAGTACTTC.

This clonotype was observed at least ten times. The chain is built from TRBV4-1 and TRBJ1-4; the D is unclear. Germline lookup yields CDR1 MGHRA and CDR2 YSYEKL. V lost 1 base and J lost 5, with 11 bases in between. The CDR3 loop spans 15 amino acids. The CDR3 loop is CASSQVGYQNEKLFF. In nucleotides, the CDR3 is TGCGCCAGCAGCCAAGTTGGATATCAAAATGAAAAACTGTTTTTT.